Shown below are 21 T cell receptor beta chains from a single sample sequenced in a study of T cells in Graves' hyperthyroidism and ophthalmopathy. TCR beta CDR3 sequences were amplified from RNA transcripts. RT-PCR in the first round (using the HTBI primer set) targeted the TCR CDR3. TCRdb recomputed calls from the multiplex PCR reads with MiXCR, one row per CDR3 protein. Of 600,000 to 850,000 distinct CDR3 sequences in the sample, 15% to 20% are singletons; the top ten hold 15% to 20%. The sequenced sample consisted of blood. The receptor set was obtained from a woman in her 50s with Graves' hyperthyroidism that later progressed to Graves' ophthalmopathy.

This clonotype has ten or more counts. The chain combines TRBV3-1 with TRBJ2-5, with D possibly being TRBD2 (6 bases). The CDR3 consists of 15 residues. Trimming shortened V by 1 base and J by 5 bases, and 14 bases separated the two germline ends. The germline gives CDR1 LGHDT, CDR2 YNNKEL (reference sequence). CDR3 in DNA: TGTGCCAGCAGCCAAGTTCTGGGGGGTGGCGAGACCCAGTACTTC. Protein sequence: CASSQVLGGGETQYF.

This chain joins TRBV3-1 and TRBJ2-5; no reliable D call. This CDR3 is 14 amino acids long. The V gene's germline CDR1 is LGHDT and CDR2 YNNKEL (reference sequence). V dropped 4 bases and J dropped 1 base, with 10 bases sitting between them. The CDR3 reads CASSRLSVQETQYF. The CDR3 DNA follows: TGTGCCAGCAGCCGCTTAAGTGTCCAAGAGACCCAGTACTTC.

This rearrangement joins TRBV3-1 to TRBJ1-3, with 7 positions matching TRBD1. The CDR3 runs to 14 residues. In germline, CDR1 is LGHDT, CDR2 YNNKEL (reference sequence). The J segment lost 9 bases and the V segment lost 0 bases, leaving 5 bases of the junction unmatched. The CDR3 is CASSQEARGSTIYF. In DNA, the CDR3 is TGTGCCAGCAGCCAAGAAGCCAGGGGGAGCACCATATATTTT.

This clonotype was detected only a few times. V is TRBV27 and J is TRBJ1-4, with 9 bases identical to TRBD1. The V gene's germline CDR1 is MNHEY and CDR2 SMNVEV (reference sequence). V lost 4 bases, J lost 5 bases, and 5 bases stayed unmatched. The CDR3 length is 15 residues. Here the CDR3 reads CASSSLTGGNEKLFF. The CDR3 DNA reads as TGTGCCAGCAGTTCCCTGACAGGGGGGAATGAAAAACTGTTTTTT.

This clonotype was counted at least ten times. V and J are TRBV10-1 and TRBJ2-3; 8 bases are a match to TRBD2. The CDR3 loop spans 18 amino acids. Per germline, CDR1 WNHNN and CDR2 SYGVQD (reference sequence). V lost 4 bases and J lost 5; bases outside the gene matches: 17. The CDR3 protein is CASSGQVGRAGEGDTQYF. In DNA form, the CDR3 reads TGCGCCAGCAGTGGACAGGTGGGGAGAGCGGGGGAGGGAGATACGCAGTATTTT.

In its sample, this clonotype was seen a few times. The V and J genes are TRBV27 and TRBJ1-5; the D gene is possibly TRBD1 (5 bases). Germline V gives CDR1 MNHEY, CDR2 SMNVEV (reference sequence). Trimming removed 5 bases from V and 1 base from J, with 15 bases in between. This CDR3 contains 16 residues. CDR3 nucleotide sequence: TGTGCCAGCAGTCCGGGGACCAGGAGGAGCAATCAGCCCCAGCATTTT. It codes for CASSPGTRRSNQPQHF.

This clonotype was picked up a small number of times. The chain recombines TRBV5-5 with TRBJ2-7; maybe TRBD1 (5 bases). The ends were cut back, 0 bases at V and 7 bases at J, with 11 bases in the middle. In germline, CDR1 is SGHKS, CDR2 YYEKEE (reference sequence). The CDR3 covers 13 residues. The CDR3 region is CASSLEGLREQYF. The CDR3 DNA sequence: TGTGCCAGCAGCTTGGAGGGGCTGAGGGAGCAGTACTTC.

V usage is TRBV10-3 and J usage is TRBJ2-5; possibly TRBD1 for D (7 bases). Deletions cut 11 bases from V and 3 bases from J, with 16 bases between. Germline loops: CDR1 ENHRY, CDR2 SYGVKD. CDR3 length: 13 residues. CDR3 region: CAGAGGIEETQYF. CDR3 coding DNA: TGTGCCGGGGCAGGGGGGATTGAAGAGACCCAGTACTTC.

This clonotype has more than one count but fewer than ten. The chain joins TRBV30 to TRBJ2-5; no firm D call. Germline V gene lookup returns CDR1 GTSNPN and CDR2 SVGIG (reference sequence). Trimming cost V 1 base and J 2 bases, with 14 bases left between them. CDR3 length: 15 amino acids. The CDR3 coding sequence is TGTGCCTGGAGTGCAGTTGGCGGTACTCAAGAGACCCAGTACTTC. Translating it yields CAWSAVGGTQETQYF.

This clonotype was found many times. The V gene is TRBV13, the J gene TRBJ2-3; no reliable D call. The CDR3 sequence is 14 residues long. Germline V gene lookup returns CDR1 PRHDT and CDR2 FYEKMQ (reference sequence). V gave up 3 bases and J gave up 2 bases, with 9 bases separating them. The CDR3 spells CASSFSDFTDTQYF. CDR3 in DNA: TGTGCCAGCAGCTTTTCTGATTTCACAGATACGCAGTATTTT.

CDR3 in DNA: TGCAGTGCTACCGACAGGATCAGCAATCAGCCCCAGCATTTT. This codes for CSATDRISNQPQHF. This rearrangement joins TRBV20-1 to TRBJ1-5; D might be TRBD1 (6 bases). Germline CDR1 reads DFQATT; CDR2 reads SNEGSKA (reference sequence). Trimming removed 4 bases from V and 1 base from J, with 11 bases in between. The CDR3 is 14 amino acids.

Comment on this clonotype: A read error may be the cause here, since a much bigger clone is one base away. The chain joins TRBV30 to TRBJ2-2; TRBD2 aligns across 9 bases. Germline assignment: CDR1 GTSNPN and CDR2 SVGIG (reference sequence). The CDR3 runs 14 residues. CDR3 DNA sequence: TGTGCCTGGAACCAGCGGGGGGCCACCGGGGAGCTGGTTTTT. Translation gives CAWNQRGATGELVF. The whole variable domain, filled in from reference TRBV30 and TRBJ2-2, reads SQTIHQWPATLVQPVGSPLSLECTVEGTSNPNLYWYRQAAGRGLQLLFYSVGIGQISSEVPQNLSASRPQDRQFILSSKKLLLSDSGFYLCAWNQRGATGELVFGEGSRLTVL.

This clonotype was recorded a few times. The chain joins TRBV6-1 to TRBJ1-1; D is uncertain. The CDR3 loop spans 12 amino acids. In germline, CDR1 is MNHNS, CDR2 SASEGT. With 7 bases removed from V and 1 base from J, the gap between germline ends came to 7 bases. CDR3 protein: CASKAANTEAFF. As DNA, the CDR3 is TGTGCCAGCAAGGCAGCGAACACTGAAGCTTTCTTT.

This clonotype was counted between two and nine times. The J gene is TRBJ1-2, the V gene TRBV10-3; D is perhaps TRBD1 (6 bases). The CDR3 covers 14 residues. Germline V gene sequence: CDR1 ENHRY, CDR2 SYGVKD. V was pared by 8 bases and J by 7 bases, with 20 bases between. CDR3 sequence: CAIRAEYREGGYTF. In DNA form, the CDR3 reads TGTGCCATCCGGGCGGAGTACAGGGAAGGTGGCTACACCTTC.

The V and J genes are TRBV9 and TRBJ2-5, with 12 bases matching TRBD2. Trimming took 0 bases from V and 5 from J; bases not matched to a gene: 8. The CDR3 spans 17 residues. The germline gives CDR1 SGDLS, CDR2 YYNGEE. CDR3 in DNA: TGTGCCAGCAGCGTAGATCCTAGCGGGGGGGTTGAGGAGACCCAGTACTTC. As protein: CASSVDPSGGVEETQYF.

The chain combines TRBV7-3 with TRBJ2-4; 7 bases fit TRBD1. CDR1 and CDR2 (germline): SGHTA, FQGTGA. CDR3 length: 15 amino acids. The J segment lost 4 bases and the V segment lost 5 bases, leaving 8 bases of the junction unmatched. The CDR3 region is CASSQQTGPKNIQYF. The CDR3 DNA sequence: TGTGCCAGCAGCCAACAGACAGGGCCAAAAAACATTCAGTACTTC.

This clonotype was detected many times. V gene TRBV18 combines with J gene TRBJ1-1; D possibly corresponds to TRBD1 (5 bases). V dropped 2 bases and J dropped 1 base, with 11 bases sitting between them. The CDR3 runs to 15 residues. The germline gives CDR1 KGHSH, CDR2 LQKENI. The DNA of the CDR3 is TGTGCCAGCTCACCATATTTAGGGGAGAACACTGAAGCTTTCTTT. It specifies CASSPYLGENTEAFF.

V is TRBV2 and J is TRBJ1-6; D is unresolved. Trimming stripped 5 bases from V and 9 bases from J, with 8 bases between. CDR1 is SNHLY, CDR2 FYNNEI, per germline. The CDR3 has 12 amino acids. The chain's CDR3 is CASSLPPSPLHF. In DNA form, the CDR3 reads TGTGCCAGCAGTCTCCCCCCTTCACCCCTCCACTTT.

The sample holds a few counts of this clonotype. V and J are TRBV7-2 and TRBJ1-1; D not resolved. Trimming stripped 3 bases from V and 1 base from J, with 9 bases between. Germline-derived CDR1 and CDR2 are SGHTA and FQGNSA. This CDR3 is built from 14 residues. CDR3 residues: CASSLRQQNTEAFF. Written as DNA, the CDR3 is TGTGCCAGCAGCTTGCGGCAACAGAACACTGAAGCTTTCTTT.

This rearrangement joins TRBV19 to TRBJ1-5; no clear D gene. Germline lookup yields CDR1 LNHDA and CDR2 SQIVND (reference sequence). There are 17 residues in the CDR3. The germline V and J ends were trimmed by 0 bases and 0 bases, with 12 bases remaining between them. CDR3 in amino acids: CASSIETFGYSNQPQHF. The CDR3 bases are TGTGCCAGTAGTATAGAGACCTTCGGGTATAGCAATCAGCCCCAGCATTTT. The full variable domain, completed using reference TRBV19 and TRBJ1-5, is DGGITQSPKYLFRKEGQNVTLSCEQNLNHDAMYWYRQDPGQGLRLIYYSQIVNDFQKGDIAEGYSVSREKKESFPLTVTSAQKNPTAFYLCASSIETFGYSNQPQHFGDGTRLSIL.

Only a few counts were recorded for this clonotype. The chain joins TRBV9 to TRBJ2-3; D is undetermined. Germline assignment: CDR1 SGDLS and CDR2 YYNGEE. This CDR3 is built from 11 residues. V was cut by 7 bases and J by 5 bases, with 8 bases left in between. The CDR3: CASGMEDTQYF. DNA of the CDR3: TGTGCCAGCGGGATGGAAGATACGCAGTATTTT.